These 16 T cell receptor beta chains were all obtained from the same sample, sequenced in a study of response to subunit inactivated influenza vaccine. TCRdb redid the calling of the RT-PCR reads with MiXCR, one entry per CDR3 protein. Of 150,000 to 200,000 distinct CDR3 sequences detected, 10% to 15% appear once; the ten largest clones hold 25% to 30%. The sample also formed part of further work on T cells expressing NK-cell markers. From that second work: In generating TCR beta cDNA, 5'RACE template switching with UMIs was used.

The starting material was CD8+ T cells sorted from PBMCs, obtained 11 to 12 days after vaccination. The receptor set was obtained from a man aged 50 to 59 who received an inactivated influenza vaccine.

The rearrangement joins TRBV9 to TRBJ2-2; 10 bases agree with TRBD2. The CDR3 length is 17 residues. Germline V gene sequence: CDR1 SGDLS, CDR2 YYNGEE. The V segment lost 2 bases and the J segment 0 bases; nucleotides outside the gene matches: 4. The CDR3 loop reads CASSVQTSGSNTGELFF. Written as DNA, the CDR3 is TGTGCCAGCAGCGTCCAGACTAGCGGGTCGAACACCGGGGAGCTGTTTTTT.

The J gene is TRBJ2-1, the V gene TRBV20-1, with TRBD2 matching over 9 bases. Per the germline V gene, CDR1 is DFQATT and CDR2 is SNEGSKA (reference sequence). The CDR3 length is 15 residues. Trimming cost V 5 bases and J 0 bases; bases outside gene matches: 5. CDR3 amino acids: CSADPGLASYNEQFF. CDR3 bases: TGCAGTGCTGACCCGGGACTAGCCTCCTACAATGAGCAGTTCTTC.

In its sample, this clonotype was seen many times. The rearrangement joins TRBV4-2 to TRBJ2-5; a possible D gene is TRBD1 (5 bases). The CDR3 is made up of 15 amino acids. Germline values: CDR1 LGHNA, CDR2 YNFKEQ. Between the trimmed V and J ends, which lost 0 bases and 1 base, there was a span of 9 bases. The CDR3 region is CASSQEGQPQETQYF. The DNA for the CDR3 is TGTGCCAGCAGCCAAGAGGGGCAGCCCCAAGAGACCCAGTACTTC.

The rearrangement uses TRBV5-6 and TRBJ1-2; TRBD1 matches at 7 bases. The germline CDR1 and CDR2 sequences are SGHDT and YYEEEE. The V segment lost 4 bases and the J segment 4 bases; nucleotides outside the gene matches: 7. The CDR3 runs 14 residues. The CDR3 region is CASSVGTAPYGYTF. CDR3 DNA: TGTGCCAGCAGCGTGGGGACAGCCCCCTATGGCTACACCTTC. The whole variable domain, filled in from reference TRBV5-6 and TRBJ1-2, reads DAGVTQSPTHLIKTRGQQVTLRCSPKSGHDTVSWYQQALGQGPQFIFQYYEEEERQRGNFPDRFSGHQFPNYSSELNVNALLLGDSALYLCASSVGTAPYGYTFGSGTRLTVV.

The chain is built from TRBV5-1 and TRBJ2-3; D not resolved. The V gene's germline CDR1 is SGHRS and CDR2 YFSETQ. Trimming took off 4 bases at V and 0 bases at J, with 9 bases between the two ends. CDR3 length: 14 amino acids. CDR3 bases: TGCGCCAGCAGCCAGACGACTAGCACAGATACGCAGTATTTT. Translation: CASSQTTSTDTQYF.

The genes are TRBV5-1 and TRBJ2-1; D is undetermined. The V end was cut by 0 bases, the J end by 3 bases, with 7 bases between. CDR3 length: 14 residues. Germline loops: CDR1 SGHRS, CDR2 YFSETQ. In DNA, the CDR3 is TGCGCCAGCAGCTTGGTTGGGGTCTACAATGAGCAGTTCTTC. Residues: CASSLVGVYNEQFF.

This clonotype was seen a handful of times. V gene TRBV7-9 combines with J gene TRBJ2-1; D gene unclear. The germline V gene encodes CDR1 SEHNR and CDR2 FQNEAQ (reference sequence). Trimming took 5 bases from V and 8 from J, leaving 13 bases between them. This CDR3 region has 13 residues. CDR3 residues: CASSRPLGDEQFF. As DNA, the CDR3 is TGTGCCAGCAGCCGACCACTGGGCGATGAGCAGTTCTTC.

In its sample, this clonotype was seen a few times. The chain's CDR3 is CATSRDPVQTDTQYF. The CDR3 bases are TGTGCCACCAGCAGAGATCCGGTACAAACAGATACGCAGTATTTT. The gene calls are TRBV15 and TRBJ2-3, with D unresolved. Trimming took off 0 bases at V and 3 bases at J, with 10 bases between the two ends. CDR1 LNHNV and CDR2 YYDKDF come from the germline V gene (reference sequence). CDR3 size: 15 residues.

CDR3 bases: TGTGCCAGCAGTTACTCCATTCAACCTTTGCAGGGAAACACTGAAGCTTTCTTT. Its protein is CASSYSIQPLQGNTEAFF. J is TRBJ1-1 and V is TRBV6-2 or TRBV6-3, with a weak D call TRBD1 (5 bases). From germline, CDR1 is MNHEY and CDR2 SVGEGT. Trimming left V 0 bases short and J 2 bases short, with 19 bases between. This CDR3 has 18 amino acids.

A note on this clonotype: This could be a read error, since a much larger clone is one nucleotide away. J is TRBJ2-7 and V is TRBV7-8; D unclear. Trimming took 5 bases from V and 2 from J, leaving 13 bases between them. Germline V lookup: CDR1 SGHVS, CDR2 FQNEAQ. CDR3 length equals 14 residues. The CDR3 loop reads CASSLGPLAYEQYF. The CDR3 bases are TGTGCCAGCAGCCTAGGGCCCCTCGCCTACGAGCAGTACTTC. The variable domain in full, with the rest retrieved from reference TRBV7-8 and TRBJ2-7, is GAGVSQSPRYKVAKRGQDVALRCDPISGHVSLFWYQQALGQGPEFLTYFQNEAQLDKSGLPSDRFFAERPEGSVSTLKIQRTQQEDSAVYLCASSLGPLAYEQYFGPGTRLTVT.

Remarks on this clonotype: This sequence may be a read error, since a much larger clone differs from it by one base. The chain couples TRBV25-1 to TRBJ2-1; D may be TRBD2 (5 bases). CDR1 is MGHDK and CDR2 is SYGVNS in the germline V gene. The CDR3 is 12 residues long. The V gene lost 6 bases and the J gene lost 12 bases, with 15 bases spanning the gap. The chain's CDR3 is CASSPGSQRQFF. In DNA form, the CDR3 reads TGTGCCAGCAGCCCGGGGTCCCAAAGGCAGTTCTTC.

This chain connects TRBV15 to TRBJ2-7; D call uncertain. The CDR3 spans 13 residues. CDR1 is LNHNV and CDR2 is YYDKDF in the germline V gene (reference sequence). Trimming removed 0 bases at V and 5 bases at J, with 8 bases between. The CDR3 is CATSRDLADEQYF. The CDR3 DNA reads as TGTGCCACCAGCAGAGATCTGGCGGACGAGCAGTACTTC.

The rearrangement links TRBV30 to TRBJ2-1; 9 bases match TRBD2. This CDR3 has 15 residues. V gave up 0 bases and J gave up 8 bases; unmatched junction bases: 8. CDR1 is GTSNPN, CDR2 SVGIG, per germline (reference sequence). As DNA, the CDR3 is TGTGCCTGGAGTGTAGCGGGGGGAATTTTCGATGAGCAGTTCTTC. Encoded protein: CAWSVAGGIFDEQFF.

In this sample, this clonotype turned up a few times. This chain links TRBV2 with TRBJ2-7; 11 bases are a match to TRBD1. J gave up 5 bases and V 6 bases, and 9 bases lay outside the gene matches. CDR3 length equals 15 residues. Germline V gene sequence: CDR1 SNHLY, CDR2 FYNNEI. In DNA, the CDR3 is TGTGCCAGCAGGAACTGGGACAGGGGGGTGGACGAGCAGTACTTC. Translating it yields CASRNWDRGVDEQYF.

This clonotype was seen a few times. The chain couples TRBV14 to TRBJ2-4, with D uncertain. Trimming stripped 0 bases from V and 6 bases from J, with 6 bases between. The CDR3 totals 13 residues. Germline lookup yields CDR1 SGHDN and CDR2 FVKESK. Written as DNA, the CDR3 is TGTGCCAGCAGCCAAGAGTCAGGAAACATTCAGTACTTC. This encodes CASSQESGNIQYF.

This clonotype came up a few times. V usage is TRBV10-3 and J usage is TRBJ2-4; 9 bases align to TRBD2. From germline, CDR1 is ENHRY and CDR2 SYGVKD. V trimming: 2 bases; J trimming: 4 bases; junction bases outside the gene matches: 6. This CDR3 has 16 amino acids. The DNA of the CDR3 is TGTGCCATCAGTGAGCCCACTCTAGCGGGAAAAAACATTCAGTACTTC. Amino acids: CAISEPTLAGKNIQYF.